The rows below give T cell receptor beta chains drawn from one sample of a study of neurological immune-mediated disorders. TCRdb reprocessed the 5' RACE reads with MiXCR, giving one entry per CDR3 protein. The sample lists 77,000 or so distinct CDR3 sequences, about 9% seen once, with approximately 1.5% in the top ten. The specimen was PBMCs. The receptors stem from a middle-aged man in good health. Each CDR3 is given with its conserved first and last residue. The order of the fields is D gene, clone size, V gene, J gene, CDR3 protein, CDR3 DNA. D genes are given only for firm matches. Expanded clones get a size class; other rows say once, few or many, or leave the size out.

D gene: TRBD2
clone size: many
V gene: TRBV30
J gene: TRBJ2-7
CDR3 protein: CAWSAGTSTREQYF
CDR3 DNA: TGTGCCTGGAGTGCAGGGACTAGCACGCGCGAGCAGTACTTC

D gene: -
clone size: few
V gene: TRBV2
J gene: TRBJ2-1
CDR3 protein: CASSGTRIIMVNEQFF
CDR3 DNA: TGTGCCAGCAGCGGGACACGGATAATCATGGTCAATGAGCAGTTCTTC

D gene: TRBD1
clone size: many
V gene: TRBV5-1
J gene: TRBJ1-1
CDR3 protein: CASSSGGATTEAFF
CDR3 DNA: TGCGCCAGCAGCTCAGGGGGCGCAACGACTGAAGCTTTCTTT

D gene: -
clone size: many
V gene: TRBV7-2
J gene: TRBJ2-3
CDR3 protein: CASSRSGSGDFTSTDTQYF
CDR3 DNA: TGTGCCAGCAGCCGATCGGGGAGCGGAGACTTTACTAGCACAGATACGCAGTATTTT

D gene: -
clone size: few
V gene: TRBV5-1
J gene: TRBJ2-7
CDR3 protein: CASSPTPGNNYEQYF
CDR3 DNA: TGCGCCAGCAGCCCGACCCCCGGGAATAACTACGAGCAGTACTTC

D gene: -
clone size: many
V gene: TRBV7-2
J gene: TRBJ2-2
CDR3 protein: CASSILGANTGELFF
CDR3 DNA: TGTGCCAGCAGCATCCTTGGAGCGAACACCGGGGAGCTGTTTTTT

D gene: TRBD1
clone size: many
V gene: TRBV7-3
J gene: TRBJ2-1
CDR3 protein: CASSFSPRDRGNEQFF
CDR3 DNA: TGTGCCAGCAGCTTTAGCCCCCGGGACAGGGGGAATGAGCAGTTCTTC

D gene: TRBD1
clone size: many
V gene: TRBV20-1
J gene: TRBJ2-7
CDR3 protein: CSARQGDYEQYF
CDR3 DNA: TGCAGTGCCAGACAGGGGGACTACGAGCAGTACTTC

D gene: -
clone size: -
V gene: TRBV7-9
J gene: TRBJ2-5
CDR3 protein: CPSSFGTEKETQYF
CDR3 DNA: TGTCCCAGCAGCTTCGGGACTGAGAAAGAGACCCAGTACTTC

D gene: -
clone size: many
V gene: TRBV9
J gene: TRBJ2-7
CDR3 protein: CASSPLLGEQYF
CDR3 DNA: TGTGCCAGCAGCCCCTTATTGGGCGAGCAGTACTTC

D gene: TRBD2
clone size: many
V gene: TRBV11-2
J gene: TRBJ2-3
CDR3 protein: CASSLWGLAGGTDTQYF
CDR3 DNA: TGTGCCAGCAGCTTATGGGGACTAGCGGGGGGCACAGATACGCAGTATTTT

D gene: -
clone size: -
V gene: TRBV6-1
J gene: TRBJ2-4
CDR3 protein: CASSEPPGLHRYF
CDR3 DNA: TGTGCCAGCAGTGAACCCCCGGGGTTGCATCGATACTTC

D gene: TRBD1
clone size: -
V gene: TRBV5-1
J gene: TRBJ2-7
CDR3 protein: CASSLGGPEFEQYF
CDR3 DNA: TGCGCCAGCAGCCTAGGGGGCCCGGAGTTCGAGCAGTACTTC

D gene: TRBD2
clone size: few
V gene: TRBV7-9
J gene: TRBJ2-1
CDR3 protein: CASSPAGTSGRNEQFF
CDR3 DNA: TGTGCCAGCAGTCCCGCCGGGACTAGCGGGAGGAACGAGCAGTTCTTC

D gene: -
clone size: many
V gene: TRBV20-1
J gene: TRBJ2-5
CDR3 protein: CSARKDPQTQYF
CDR3 DNA: TGCAGTGCTAGAAAGGACCCCCAGACCCAGTACTTC

D gene: TRBD2
clone size: few
V gene: TRBV11-2
J gene: TRBJ2-3
CDR3 protein: CASSLDTSGGPVDTQYF
CDR3 DNA: TGTGCCAGCAGCTTAGATACTAGCGGGGGGCCGGTAGATACGCAGTATTTT

D gene: -
clone size: many
V gene: TRBV19
J gene: TRBJ2-7
CDR3 protein: CASSRDNTYEQYF
CDR3 DNA: TGTGCCAGTAGTCGGGACAATACCTACGAGCAGTACTTC

D gene: TRBD1
clone size: many
V gene: TRBV5-1
J gene: TRBJ2-7
CDR3 protein: CARRITGVSYEQYF
CDR3 DNA: TGCGCCAGACGGATCACAGGGGTCTCCTACGAGCAGTACTTC

D gene: -
clone size: many
V gene: TRBV3-1
J gene: TRBJ1-1
CDR3 protein: CASSQGVGALNTEAFF
CDR3 DNA: TGTGCCAGCAGCCAAGGAGTTGGAGCCCTGAACACTGAAGCTTTCTTT

D gene: -
clone size: many
V gene: TRBV7-3
J gene: TRBJ2-1
CDR3 protein: CASSEGSKKQFF
CDR3 DNA: TGTGCCAGCAGCGAGGGGAGTAAGAAGCAGTTCTTC

D gene: TRBD2
clone size: many
V gene: TRBV20-1
J gene: TRBJ2-1
CDR3 protein: CSASGLARSYNEQFF
CDR3 DNA: TGCAGTGCTTCCGGACTAGCCCGCTCCTACAATGAGCAGTTCTTC

D gene: -
clone size: many
V gene: TRBV5-1
J gene: TRBJ1-4
CDR3 protein: CASSLDGEKNEKLFF
CDR3 DNA: TGCGCCAGCAGCTTGGACGGGGAGAAGAATGAAAAACTGTTTTTT

D gene: -
clone size: many
V gene: TRBV6-2/TRBV6-3
J gene: TRBJ2-2
CDR3 protein: CASTKFRTQGPGELFF
CDR3 DNA: TGTGCCAGCACCAAGTTCAGGACTCAGGGCCCCGGGGAGCTGTTTTTT

D gene: TRBD1
clone size: many
V gene: TRBV5-1
J gene: TRBJ1-5
CDR3 protein: CASSLGTGPNQPQHF
CDR3 DNA: TGCGCCAGCAGCTTAGGGACAGGACCTAATCAGCCCCAGCATTTT

D gene: TRBD2
clone size: many
V gene: TRBV28
J gene: TRBJ2-3
CDR3 protein: CASIMRTSGRRITDTQYF
CDR3 DNA: TGTGCCAGCATTATGAGGACTAGCGGGAGGAGGATCACAGATACGCAGTATTTT

D gene: TRBD2
clone size: many
V gene: TRBV5-1
J gene: TRBJ2-3
CDR3 protein: CASSQGLAGGLSNTQYF
CDR3 DNA: TGCGCCAGCAGCCAGGGACTAGCGGGGGGGCTTTCGAATACGCAGTATTTT

D gene: TRBD2
clone size: many
V gene: TRBV5-5
J gene: TRBJ2-1
CDR3 protein: CASSLASGVYNEQFF
CDR3 DNA: TGTGCCAGCAGCTTGGCTAGCGGGGTTTACAATGAGCAGTTCTTC

D gene: -
clone size: -
V gene: TRBV27
J gene: TRBJ2-4
CDR3 protein: CASSLTWLGNIQYF
CDR3 DNA: TGTGCCAGCAGTTTAACATGGCTGGGGAACATTCAGTACTTC

D gene: -
clone size: many
V gene: TRBV7-9
J gene: TRBJ2-1
CDR3 protein: CASVWEAYNEQFF
CDR3 DNA: TGTGCCTCGGTGTGGGAGGCCTACAATGAGCAGTTCTTC

D gene: -
clone size: many
V gene: TRBV5-1
J gene: TRBJ2-5
CDR3 protein: CASSGKGNSVGETQYF
CDR3 DNA: TGCGCCAGCAGCGGTAAAGGGAACTCCGTTGGAGAGACCCAGTACTTC

D gene: -
clone size: many
V gene: TRBV29-1
J gene: TRBJ2-2
CDR3 protein: CSVGAGELFF
CDR3 DNA: TGCAGCGTTGGTGCGGGGGAGCTGTTTTTT

D gene: -
clone size: -
V gene: TRBV12-3/TRBV12-4
J gene: TRBJ2-1
CDR3 protein: CASSFAVRGYNEQFF
CDR3 DNA: TGTGCCAGCAGTTTCGCCGTAAGGGGCTACAATGAGCAGTTCTTC

D gene: -
clone size: many
V gene: TRBV4-1
J gene: TRBJ1-1
CDR3 protein: CASSTPKGPPNTEAFF
CDR3 DNA: TGCGCCAGCAGCACACCAAAGGGACCGCCGAACACTGAAGCTTTCTTT